The 28 T cell receptor beta chains in this list originate from one sample, sequenced in a study of cytomegalovirus exposure and HLA in healthy donors. The PCR made use of 60 Vbeta and 13 Jbeta primers. The table came from immunoSEQ multiplex PCR; TCRdb's copy has only in-frame clones and leaves some out. The sample includes 150,000 to 250,000 clones, roughly 85% of them seen just once. Sequencing was carried out using PBMCs. These receptors were obtained from a woman aged 45-60 years in good health and CMV-seronegative.

The chain recombines TRBV5-1 with TRBJ2-3; 7 nucleotides agree with TRBD2. CDR1 and CDR2 from the germline V gene are SGHRS and YFSETQ. The CDR3 loop spans 16 amino acids. Trimming took 2 bases from V and 2 from J; bases not matched to a gene: 8. CDR3 sequence: CASSLQLASTTDTQYF. The DNA of the CDR3 is TGCGCCAGCAGCTTACAACTAGCGTCCACCACAGATACGCAGTATTTT.

Here the CDR3 DNA reads TGCGCCAGCAGCCAAGGAATACAGGGGGGCTCTTTTGAGCAGTTCTTC. It yields the protein CASSQGIQGGSFEQFF. The chain recombines TRBV4-1 with TRBJ2-1; 8 nucleotides agree with TRBD1. V shed 1 base, J shed 9 bases, and the junction held 11 bases outside the gene matches. This CDR3 has 16 amino acids. The germline V gene encodes CDR1 MGHRA and CDR2 YSYEKL.

The gene calls are TRBV7-9 and TRBJ1-1, with D possibly TRBD1 on 5 matching bases. Per germline, CDR1 SEHNR and CDR2 FQNEAQ (reference sequence). The CDR3 extends over 15 amino acids. V gave up 2 bases and J gave up 1 base, with 11 bases separating them. CDR3 residues: CASSLQGSQNTEAFF. For the CDR3, the DNA is TGTGCCAGCAGCTTACAGGGATCACAGAACACTGAAGCTTTCTTT.

The chain recombines TRBV11-2 with TRBJ2-5, with D possibly TRBD2 on 5 matching bases. Trimming took off 6 bases at V and 2 bases at J, with 16 bases between the two ends. Looked up from germline, CDR1 is SGHAT and CDR2 is FQNNGV. The CDR3 runs to 15 residues. This chain's CDR3 is CASRGWVREQETQYF. DNA for the CDR3: TGTGCCAGCAGGGGCTGGGTACGGGAACAAGAGACCCAGTACTTC.

This chain uses TRBV27 with TRBJ1-1; D possibly corresponds to TRBD1 (5 bases). V was cut by 6 bases and J by 1 base, with 12 bases left in between. CDR1 is MNHEY and CDR2 is SMNVEV in the germline V gene (reference sequence). The CDR3 length is 14 residues. CDR3 residues: CASSHVGGNTEAFF. In nucleotides, the CDR3 is TGTGCCAGCAGCCACGTCGGGGGGAACACTGAAGCTTTCTTT.

This chain joins TRBV28 and TRBJ2-7; D possibly corresponds to TRBD2 (5 bases). Germline loops: CDR1 MDHEN, CDR2 SYDVKM. CDR3 size: 13 residues. Trimming pared 2 bases from V and 7 bases from J, leaving 12 bases between. CDR3: CASSLGPTGEQYF. The CDR3 DNA sequence: TGTGCCAGCAGTTTAGGGCCCACGGGGGAGCAGTACTTC.

In this sample, this clone turned up a few times. V and J are TRBV28 and TRBJ2-7; D might be TRBD1 (5 bases). The CDR3 has 15 amino acids. CDR1 MDHEN and CDR2 SYDVKM come from the germline V gene. The V and J ends lost 5 bases and 5 bases respectively, with 19 bases between them. CDR3 region: CASSPLDSLPNEQYF. In DNA, the CDR3 is TGTGCCAGCAGTCCCCTCGACAGCCTTCCCAACGAGCAGTACTTC.

A few counts support this clone. This sequence joins TRBV2 and TRBJ2-5; TRBD2 matches at 8 bases. TRBJ2-7 explains the end of the DNA better; the J call may be wrong. Per the germline V gene, CDR1 is SNHLY and CDR2 is FYNNEI. The CDR3 has 12 amino acids. The CDR3 region is CASRLAVYEQYF. The CDR3, as DNA: TGTGCCAGCAGACTAGCGGTCTACGAGCAGTACTTC.

In the case of this clone: A read error may account for a junction end that differs from germline. The chain couples TRBV7-9 to TRBJ1-5; D is unresolved. Germline CDR1 and CDR2: SEHNR and FQNEAQ (reference sequence). This CDR3 has 12 residues. DNA of the CDR3: TGTTCCAGCAGCCATAGCAATCAGCCCCAGCATTTT. Residues: CSSSHSNQPQHF.

The chain employs TRBV5-1 and TRBJ2-7; 7 bases map to TRBD1. V lost 0 bases and J lost 0; bases outside the gene matches: 6. CDR3 length: 16 amino acids. Germline CDR1 SGHRS, CDR2 YFSETQ. CDR3 nucleotide sequence: TGCGCCAGCAGCTTGGACGGACAGGCCCCCTCCTACGAGCAGTACTTC. This translates into CASSLDGQAPSYEQYF.

The chain couples TRBV5-6 to TRBJ2-2; 9 bases agree with TRBD1. Germline V gene lookup returns CDR1 SGHDT and CDR2 YYEEEE. V was clipped by 4 bases and J by 3 bases; unmatched bases: 10. This CDR3 comprises 17 residues. The CDR3: CASSDGQGRSYTGELFF. The DNA for the CDR3 is TGTGCCAGCAGCGACGGACAGGGGCGGTCTTACACCGGGGAGCTGTTTTTT.

The gene calls are TRBV9 and TRBJ2-1; 7 nucleotides align to TRBD2. Germline V gene sequence: CDR1 SGDLS, CDR2 YYNGEE. This CDR3 region has 15 residues. Trimming removed 1 base from V and 9 bases from J; junction bases left unmatched: 10. CDR3 residues: CASSVSEGGPAEQFF. CDR3 bases: TGTGCCAGCAGCGTATCGGAGGGAGGGCCGGCTGAGCAGTTCTTC.

The DNA of the CDR3 is TGCAGTGCTCAGGGTTACGCTGAGCAGTTCTTC. Amino acid sequence: CSAQGYAEQFF. This chain links TRBV20-1 with TRBJ2-1, with D possibly TRBD1 on 5 matching bases. CDR1 DFQATT and CDR2 SNEGSKA come from the germline V gene (reference sequence). The CDR3 runs to 11 residues. Trimming took off 5 bases at V and 9 bases at J, with 11 bases between the two ends.

The V gene is TRBV11-2, the J gene TRBJ2-7, with D uncertain. V dropped 5 bases and J dropped 6 bases, with 8 bases sitting between them. The CDR3 is 11 residues long. CDR1 SGHAT and CDR2 FQNNGV come from the germline V gene. The DNA for the CDR3 is TGTGCCAGCAGCCAGGCCGGCGAGCAGTACTTC. It yields the protein CASSQAGEQYF.

The chain couples TRBV6-1 to TRBJ2-7; 8 bases map to TRBD2. The CDR3 is made up of 15 amino acids. CDR1 and CDR2 from the germline V gene are MNHNS and SASEGT. Trimming removed 2 bases from V and 7 bases from J; junction bases left unmatched: 10. This CDR3 reads CASSERAGVKYEQYF. The DNA for the CDR3 is TGTGCCAGCAGTGAAAGAGCGGGAGTAAAATATGAGCAGTACTTC.

Comment on this clone: Other DNA sequences in this sample translate to the same CDR3. This chain connects TRBV5-1 to TRBJ1-2; 8 positions agree with TRBD1. The CDR3 consists of 17 residues. The V segment lost 0 bases and the J segment 1 base; nucleotides outside the gene matches: 8. The V gene's germline CDR1 is SGHRS and CDR2 YFSETQ. The CDR3 reads CASSLGDRRLLNYGYTF. The CDR3 coding sequence is TGCGCCAGCAGCTTGGGGGACAGGAGGCTACTTAACTATGGCTACACCTTC. Together with reference TRBV5-1 and TRBJ1-2, the CDR3 gives the full variable domain: KAGVTQTPRYLIKTRGQQVTLSCSPISGHRSVSWYQQTPGQGLQFLFEYFSETQRNKGNFPGRFSGRQFSNSRSEMNVSTLELGDSALYLCASSLGDRRLLNYGYTFGSGTRLTVV.

The rearrangement uses TRBV7-9 and TRBJ2-7; D perhaps matches TRBD2 (7 bases). Germline CDR1 and CDR2: SEHNR and FQNEAQ (reference sequence). V lost 5 bases, J lost 5 bases, and 13 bases lay in between. This CDR3 spans 13 amino acids. DNA for the CDR3: TGTGCCAGCAGCAAACAGGGAGGGAACGAGCAGTACTTC. Protein product: CASSKQGGNEQYF. Drawing the rest from reference TRBV7-9 and TRBJ2-7, the complete variable domain is DTGVSQNPRHKITKRGQNVTFRCDPISEHNRLYWYRQTLGQGPEFLTYFQNEAQLEKSRLLSDRFSAERPKGSFSTLEIQRTEQGDSAMYLCASSKQGGNEQYFGPGTRLTVT.

J is TRBJ2-7 and V is TRBV7-2, with D perhaps matching TRBD1 (5 bases). From germline, CDR1 is SGHTA and CDR2 FQGNSA. The CDR3 spans 13 residues. The V end was cut by 3 bases, the J end by 3 bases, with 9 bases between. The CDR3 nucleotides read TGTGCCAGCAGCTTCAGGGTGAACTACGAGCAGTACTTC. Protein product: CASSFRVNYEQYF. Full variable domain (remainder filled in from reference TRBV7-2 and TRBJ2-7): GAGVSQSPSNKVTEKGKDVELRCDPISGHTALYWYRQSLGQGLEFLIYFQGNSAPDKSGLPSDRFSAERTGGSVSTLTIQRTQQEDSAVYLCASSFRVNYEQYFGPGTRLTVT.

The genes are TRBV10-3 and TRBJ2-1; 10 bases map to TRBD2. CDR3 length equals 17 residues. Losses at the gene ends were 0 bases for V and 2 bases for J; bases not matched to a gene: 4. Germline assignment: CDR1 ENHRY and CDR2 SYGVKD. The CDR3 sequence: CAISESIAGGPYNEQFF. The CDR3 DNA reads TGTGCCATCAGTGAGTCGATAGCGGGAGGACCCTACAATGAGCAGTTCTTC.

The sample holds one count of this clone. The chain links TRBV6-5 to TRBJ1-2; 7 bases fit TRBD1. The junction had 5 bases not matched to a gene; V was cut back by 0 bases and J by 4 bases. CDR3 length: 15 amino acids. CDR1 MNHEY and CDR2 SVGAGI come from the germline V gene. In nucleotides, the CDR3 is TGTGCCAGCAGTTACTCGCGTAGGGACAGCTATGGCTACACCTTC. The encoded protein is CASSYSRRDSYGYTF.

The chain recombines TRBV28 with TRBJ1-2; perhaps TRBD1 as D (6 bases). The CDR3 runs to 14 residues. Germline values: CDR1 MDHEN, CDR2 SYDVKM. V was pared by 4 bases and J by 10 bases, with 19 bases between. The CDR3 sequence is CASSSSWDTPSYTF. In DNA form, the CDR3 reads TGTGCCAGCAGTTCCAGCTGGGACACCCCATCCTACACCTTC.

The genes are TRBV30 and TRBJ1-1, with 7 bases that match TRBD1. The trim removed 6 bases at V and 10 bases at J, leaving 8 bases unmatched. Germline lookup yields CDR1 GTSNPN and CDR2 SVGIG (reference sequence). This CDR3 comprises 11 residues. CDR3 sequence reads: CACRDSRRAFF. CDR3 coding DNA: TGTGCCTGCCGGGACAGCCGGAGAGCTTTCTTT.

V gene TRBV6-1 combines with J gene TRBJ2-2, with D perhaps matching TRBD2 (5 bases). The V end was cut by 9 bases, the J end by 0 bases, with 11 bases between. Germline CDR1 MNHNS, CDR2 SASEGT. The CDR3 has 14 amino acids. In DNA, the CDR3 is TGTGCCAGTAACCGAGGGCCGAACACCGGGGAGCTGTTTTTT. The encoded protein is CASNRGPNTGELFF.

The chain carries TRBV7-9 and TRBJ1-3; no reliable D call. The CDR3 totals 13 residues. The germline V gene encodes CDR1 SEHNR and CDR2 FQNEAQ (reference sequence). The CDR3 coding sequence is TGTGCTGGGGAGGTCGGCTCTGGAAACACCATATATTTT. Translated: CAGEVGSGNTIYF.

The gene calls are TRBV10-2 and TRBJ1-2; maybe TRBD1 (5 bases). V dropped 2 bases and J dropped 4 bases, with 8 bases sitting between them. The CDR3 spans 13 residues. The V gene's germline CDR1 is WSHSY and CDR2 SAAADI. The CDR3 DNA reads as TGCGCCAGCAGTGAGGGGGCCTCCTATGGCTACACCTTC. It yields the protein CASSEGASYGYTF.

The gene calls are TRBV27 and TRBJ2-7; the match to TRBD2 covers 7 bases. Trimming cost V 8 bases and J 0 bases; bases outside gene matches: 4. CDR3 length: 13 residues. Germline V gives CDR1 MNHEY, CDR2 SMNVEV (reference sequence). This chain's CDR3 is CASGLAASYEQYF. DNA for the CDR3: TGTGCCAGCGGGCTAGCGGCCTCCTACGAGCAGTACTTC.

The genes are TRBV6-6 and TRBJ2-3; 8 nucleotides agree with TRBD1. V shed 6 bases, J shed 6 bases, and the junction held 8 bases outside the gene matches. The CDR3 consists of 14 residues. Germline values: CDR1 MNHNY, CDR2 SVGAGI (reference sequence). Here the CDR3 reads CASSDRTGYDTQYF. CDR3 in DNA: TGTGCCAGCAGCGACCGGACAGGGTACGATACGCAGTATTTT.

The chain recombines TRBV29-1 with TRBJ2-1; 11 bases are a match to TRBD1. Germline CDR1 is SQVTM and CDR2 is ANQGSEA. V shed 7 bases and J 9 bases; nucleotides not matched to a gene: 11. The CDR3 is 14 residues long. In DNA, the CDR3 is TGCAGCGGAGATCGGACAGGGGGCTTGGGTGAGCAGTTCTTC. Amino acid sequence: CSGDRTGGLGEQFF.